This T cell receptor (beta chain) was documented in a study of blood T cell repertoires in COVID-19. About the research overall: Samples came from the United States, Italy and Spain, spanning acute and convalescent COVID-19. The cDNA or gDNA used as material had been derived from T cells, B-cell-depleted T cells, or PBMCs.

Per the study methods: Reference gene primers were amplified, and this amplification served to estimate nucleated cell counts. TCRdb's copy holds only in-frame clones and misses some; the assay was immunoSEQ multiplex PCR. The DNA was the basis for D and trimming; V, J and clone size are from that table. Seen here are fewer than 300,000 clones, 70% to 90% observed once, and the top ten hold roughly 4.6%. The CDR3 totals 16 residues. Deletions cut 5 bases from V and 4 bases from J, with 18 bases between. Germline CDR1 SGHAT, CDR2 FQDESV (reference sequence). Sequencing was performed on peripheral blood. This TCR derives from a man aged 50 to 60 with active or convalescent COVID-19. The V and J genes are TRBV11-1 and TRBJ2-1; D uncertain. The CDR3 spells CASSPGLSRVYNEQFF. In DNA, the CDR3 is TGTGCCAGCAGCCCTGGCTTGAGCCGGGTATACAATGAGCAGTTCTTC.